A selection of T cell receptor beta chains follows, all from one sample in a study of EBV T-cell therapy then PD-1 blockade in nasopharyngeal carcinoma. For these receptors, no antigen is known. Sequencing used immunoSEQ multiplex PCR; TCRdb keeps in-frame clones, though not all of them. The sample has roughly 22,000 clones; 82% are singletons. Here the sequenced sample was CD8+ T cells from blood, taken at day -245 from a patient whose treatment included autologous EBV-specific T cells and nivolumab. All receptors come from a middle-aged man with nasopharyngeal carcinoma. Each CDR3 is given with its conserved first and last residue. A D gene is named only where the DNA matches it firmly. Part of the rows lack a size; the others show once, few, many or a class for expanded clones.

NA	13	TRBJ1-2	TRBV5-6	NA	CASSFREYYGYTF	TGTGCCAGCAGCTTCAGGGAATACTATGGCTACACCTTC
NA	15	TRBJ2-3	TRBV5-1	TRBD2	CASSLAGGKADTQYF	TGCGCCAGCAGCTTGGCGGGGGGGAAAGCAGATACGCAGTATTTT
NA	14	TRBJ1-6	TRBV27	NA	CASAPGAVNSPLHF	TGTGCCAGCGCCCCAGGGGCGGTGAATTCACCCCTCCACTTT
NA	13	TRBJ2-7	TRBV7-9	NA	CASRSGGAYEQYF	TGTGCCAGCAGATCCGGTGGGGCCTACGAGCAGTACTTC
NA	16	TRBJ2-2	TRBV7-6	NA	CASSFPGGLNTGELFF	TGTGCCAGCAGCTTCCCCGGGGGCCTAAACACCGGGGAGCTGTTTTTT
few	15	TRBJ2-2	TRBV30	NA	CAWSVRWQTTGELFF	TGTGCCTGGAGTGTACGATGGCAGACCACCGGGGAGCTGTTTTTT
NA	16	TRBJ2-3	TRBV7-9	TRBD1	CASSFLDRGFTDTQYF	TGTGCCAGCAGCTTCCTGGACAGGGGCTTCACAGATACGCAGTATTTT
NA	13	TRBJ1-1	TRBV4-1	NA	CASRLGGNTEAFF	TGCGCCAGCAGGTTGGGAGGGAACACTGAAGCTTTCTTT
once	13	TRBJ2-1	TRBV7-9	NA	CASSLAGKDEQFF	TGTGCCAGCAGCTTAGCGGGGAAGGATGAGCAGTTCTTC
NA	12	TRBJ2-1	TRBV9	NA	CASSGTPNEQFF	TGTGCCAGCAGCGGGACTCCCAATGAGCAGTTCTTC
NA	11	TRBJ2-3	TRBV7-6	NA	CASSFTDTQYF	TGTGCCAGCAGCTTCACGGATACGCAGTATTTT
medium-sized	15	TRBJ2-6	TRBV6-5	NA	CASSIDSSGANVLTF	TGTGCCAGCAGTATTGACAGCTCTGGGGCCAACGTCCTGACTTTC
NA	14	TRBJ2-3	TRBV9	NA	CASSEAGSTDTQYF	TGTGCCAGCAGCGAGGCGGGGAGCACAGATACGCAGTATTTT
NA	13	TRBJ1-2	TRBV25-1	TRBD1	CASWDRDDYGYTF	TGTGCCAGCTGGGACAGGGACGACTATGGCTACACCTTC
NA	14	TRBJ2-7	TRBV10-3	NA	CAISEGRVFYEQYF	TGTGCCATCAGTGAGGGGCGGGTTTTCTACGAGCAGTACTTC
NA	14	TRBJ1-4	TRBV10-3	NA	CAISGQSNNEKLFF	TGTGCCATCAGTGGACAGTCGAACAATGAAAAACTGTTTTTT
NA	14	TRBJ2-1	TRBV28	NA	CASQDSRSYNEQFF	TGTGCCAGCCAAGACAGCCGATCCTACAATGAGCAGTTCTTC
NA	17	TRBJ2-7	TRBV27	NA	CASSLHFVRGATYEQYF	TGTGCCAGCAGTTTACACTTCGTCCGGGGGGCCACCTACGAGCAGTACTTC
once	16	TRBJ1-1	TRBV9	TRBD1	CASSVDLTTGRTEAFF	TGTGCCAGTAGCGTAGATTTGACGACAGGGAGGACTGAAGCTTTCTTT
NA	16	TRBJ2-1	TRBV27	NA	CASSLIPVGSYNEQFF	TGTGCCAGCAGTTTAATCCCCGTGGGCTCCTACAATGAGCAGTTCTTC
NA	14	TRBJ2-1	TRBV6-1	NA	CASSEASDYNEQFF	TGTGCCAGCAGTGAAGCGTCCGACTACAATGAGCAGTTCTTC
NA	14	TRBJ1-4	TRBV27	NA	CASSAARINEKLFF	TGTGCCAGCAGCGCCGCAAGGATAAATGAAAAACTGTTTTTT
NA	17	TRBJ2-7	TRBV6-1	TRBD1	CASSEVPGQGGSYEQYF	TGTGCCAGCAGTGAAGTTCCGGGACAGGGGGGGTCCTACGAGCAGTACTTC
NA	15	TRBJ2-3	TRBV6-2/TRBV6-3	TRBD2	CASRPGGQGTGTQYF	TGTGCCAGCCGCCCGGGGGGGCAGGGAACGGGTACGCAGTATTTT
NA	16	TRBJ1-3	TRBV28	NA	CASSPLQGFSGNTIYF	TGTGCCAGCAGTCCGCTACAGGGTTTCTCTGGAAACACCATATATTTT
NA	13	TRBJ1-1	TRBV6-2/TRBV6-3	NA	CASSSGQHTEAFF	TGTGCCAGCAGTTCCGGACAGCACACTGAAGCTTTCTTT
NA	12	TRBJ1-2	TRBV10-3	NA	CAISEGVYGYTF	TGTGCCATCAGTGAAGGAGTCTATGGCTACACCTTC
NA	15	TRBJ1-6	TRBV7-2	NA	CASSLVLGMRSPLHF	TGTGCCAGCAGCTTAGTGTTGGGTATGCGGTCACCCCTCCACTTT
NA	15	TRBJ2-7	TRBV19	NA	CASSLFSGANYEQYF	TGTGCCAGTAGCCTCTTTTCAGGGGCTAACTACGAGCAGTACTTC
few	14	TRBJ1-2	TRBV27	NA	CASSLAGENYGYTF	TGTGCCAGCAGTTTGGCAGGGGAGAACTATGGCTACACCTTC
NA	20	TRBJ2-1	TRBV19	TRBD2	CASSIPRTSGGPVGYNEQFF	TGTGCCAGTAGTATACCCCGGACTAGCGGGGGGCCGGTCGGCTACAATGAGCAGTTCTTC
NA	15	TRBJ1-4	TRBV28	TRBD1	CASSLRDSHNEKLFF	TGTGCCAGCAGTTTAAGGGACAGCCATAATGAAAAACTGTTTTTT
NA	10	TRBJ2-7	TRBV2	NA	CASKGYEQYF	TGTGCCAGCAAAGGATACGAGCAGTACTTC
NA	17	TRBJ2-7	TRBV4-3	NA	CASSQDFPGSISYEQYF	TGCGCCAGCAGCCAAGATTTCCCCGGGTCCATCTCCTACGAGCAGTACTTC
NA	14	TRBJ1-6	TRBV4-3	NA	CASSQDTINSPLHF	TGCGCCAGCAGCCAAGATACCATTAATTCACCCCTCCACTTT
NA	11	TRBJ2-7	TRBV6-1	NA	CASSEFTEQYF	TGTGCCAGCAGTGAATTTACCGAGCAGTACTTC
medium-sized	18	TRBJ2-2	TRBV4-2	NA	CASSQDLDGGGGTGELFF	TGTGCCAGCAGCCAAGATCTCGACGGCGGGGGCGGCACCGGGGAGCTGTTTTTT